One sample yielded the 10 T cell receptor beta chains listed below, sequenced in a study of blood T cell repertoires in COVID-19. Sequencing used immunoSEQ multiplex PCR; TCRdb keeps in-frame clones, though not all of them. The table shows under 140,000 clones, with approximately 70% occurring only once. Sequences were obtained from peripheral blood. These receptors came from a woman between 55 and 75 years old with acute or convalescent COVID-19.

This clone was counted a few times. The chain joins TRBV3-1 (or the pseudogene TRBV3-2) to TRBJ1-1, with TRBD1 matching over 7 bases. Germline CDR1 reads LGHDT; CDR2 reads YNNKEL (reference sequence). The CDR3 is 13 amino acids. With 5 bases clipped from V and 5 bases from J, the junction kept 5 bases outside the gene matches. The CDR3 nucleotides read TGTGCCAGCAGCACGAGACAGGGAACTGAAGCTTTCTTT. Encoded protein: CASSTRQGTEAFF.

The V gene is TRBV24-1, the J gene TRBJ2-1; D not resolved. Looked up from germline, CDR1 is KGHDR and CDR2 is SFDVKD. Trimming took off 5 bases at V and 3 bases at J, with 10 bases between the two ends. The CDR3 is 14 amino acids. As DNA, the CDR3 is TGTGCCACCAGTGGATTAGAAAACTACAATGAGCAGTTCTTC. Protein sequence: CATSGLENYNEQFF.

This clone was observed a few times. This chain connects TRBV10-3 to TRBJ2-2, with 10 bases fitting TRBD1. The trim removed 6 bases at V and 5 bases at J, leaving 12 bases unmatched. CDR1 and CDR2 (germline): ENHRY, SYGVKD. This CDR3 region has 17 residues. DNA for the CDR3: TGTGCCATCAGACCCCTTCCGGGACAGGGGATTACCGGGGAGCTGTTTTTT. This gives the protein CAIRPLPGQGITGELFF.

This clone was detected a few times. CDR3 nucleotides: TGTGCCTGGAGTAGAAAGGGGGCGGCTAACACCGGGGAGCTGTTTTTT. Translating it yields CAWSRKGAANTGELFF. The chain joins TRBV30 to TRBJ2-2; 7 positions agree with TRBD1. Germline V lookup: CDR1 GTSNPN, CDR2 SVGIG (reference sequence). J gave up 2 bases and V 2 bases, and 8 bases lay outside the gene matches. CDR3 length: 16 amino acids.

This clone appeared a few times. V and J are TRBV28 and TRBJ2-2; 11 positions agree with TRBD2. Germline V gene data show CDR1 as MDHEN and CDR2 as SYDVKM. CDR3 size: 15 residues. Trimming at V came to 5 bases and at J to 6 bases, leaving 5 bases not matched to a gene. The CDR3: CASSPPLAGAGELFF. CDR3 DNA sequence: TGTGCCAGCAGTCCCCCACTAGCGGGGGCCGGGGAGCTGTTTTTT.

This chain links TRBV28 with TRBJ2-3; 10 nucleotides agree with TRBD2. Germline V gene sequence: CDR1 MDHEN, CDR2 SYDVKM. CDR3 size: 17 residues. V lost 2 bases and J lost 6; bases outside the gene matches: 11. CDR3 coding DNA: TGTGCCAGCAGTTTAGCCCAAGCGGGGGGGTGGAGGGATACGCAGTATTTT. Translating it yields CASSLAQAGGWRDTQYF. The whole variable domain, filled in from reference TRBV28 and TRBJ2-3, reads DVKVTQSSRYLVKRTGEKVFLECVQDMDHENMFWYRQDPGLGLRLIYFSYDVKMKEKGDIPEGYSVSREKKERFSLILESASTNQTSMYLCASSLAQAGGWRDTQYFGPGTRLTVL.

This chain links TRBV25-1 with TRBJ1-1; no definite D call. Germline values: CDR1 MGHDK, CDR2 SYGVNS. V dropped 4 bases and J dropped 4 bases, with 16 bases sitting between them. The CDR3 has 15 residues. The CDR3 nucleotides are TGTGCCAGCAGTGGGAGGGCGGCGGTGGTCACTGAAGCTTTCTTT. This codes for CASSGRAAVVTEAFF.

This chain joins TRBV7-8 and TRBJ2-7; TRBD1 matches at 7 bases. In germline, CDR1 is SGHVS, CDR2 FQNEAQ. The CDR3 loop spans 14 amino acids. V shed 1 base, J shed 2 bases, and the junction held 2 bases outside the gene matches. The CDR3 nucleotides are TGTGCCAGCAGCTTAGAGGGACAGACCTACGAGCAGTACTTC. It yields the protein CASSLEGQTYEQYF.

The chain links TRBV3-1 (or the pseudogene TRBV3-2) to TRBJ2-5, with 11 bases fitting TRBD2. V was clipped by 3 bases and J by 2 bases; unmatched bases: 5. CDR3 length equals 16 residues. CDR1 is LGHDT and CDR2 is YNNKEL in the germline V gene (reference sequence). The CDR3 sequence: CASSHGRTSGQETQYF. In DNA, the CDR3 is TGTGCCAGCAGCCACGGGCGGACTAGCGGGCAAGAGACCCAGTACTTC.

The chain is built from TRBV7-8 and TRBJ1-5, with D possibly matching TRBD1 (6 bases). The CDR3 covers 16 residues. The germline CDR1 and CDR2 sequences are SGHVS and FQNEAQ. The V gene lost 2 bases and the J gene lost 4 bases, with 15 bases spanning the gap. The CDR3 DNA reads TGTGCCAGCAGCTTATACTCGGGGGGCGGTAATCAGCCCCAGCATTTT. Translated, it gives CASSLYSGGGNQPQHF.